This entry features one T cell receptor (beta chain) sequence. The sample is drawn from a study of blood T cell repertoires in COVID-19. The repertoire was sequenced with immunoSEQ multiplex PCR; TCRdb's copy has only in-frame clones and lacks some. The top ten hold about 1.5% of the sample, which has approximately 430,000 clones, 75% to 90% seen once. This TCR derives from a woman aged 25 to 39 with active or convalescent COVID-19. The sample consisted of peripheral blood.

The DNA for the CDR3 is TGTGCCAGCAGCCCTAGTGGGGGGGCAGGGGTCGATGAGCAGTTCTTC. As protein: CASSPSGGAGVDEQFF. This rearrangement joins TRBV7-9 to TRBJ2-1; possibly TRBD2 for D (7 bases). This CDR3 comprises 16 residues. V lost 5 bases to trimming and J lost 8 bases, with 22 bases between them. From germline, CDR1 is SEHNR and CDR2 FQNEAQ (reference sequence).